This TCR beta chain was recorded in a study of CD8+ T cells in alopecia areata. Across the whole study: Oral tofacitinib (5 to 10 mg twice daily) was administered to treated patients.

This CDR3 region has 15 residues. The germline V and J ends were trimmed by 3 bases and 2 bases, with 11 bases remaining between them. From germline, CDR1 is GTSNPN and CDR2 SVGIG (reference sequence). It was cDNA, reverse transcribed from extracted RNA, that served as the sequencing template. Assay: immunoSEQ multiplex PCR; the TCRdb copy retains only in-frame clones and omits some. Here the sample spans more than 150,000 clones, around 56% being singletons. Specified treatment: oral pan-JAK inhibitor, 5-10 mg twice daily. As part of sample collection, lesional scalp punch biopsies and peripheral blood were taken from alopecia areata patients.

The source material was CD4+ T cells sorted from blood, sampled at week 4, from a patient treated with tofacitinib. The chain is built from TRBV30 and TRBJ2-6; no reliable D call. This clonotype originated in a human donor with alopecia areata. The CDR3 coding sequence is TGTGCCTGGAGCCGCCGGATGGCTGGGGCCAACGTCCTGACTTTC. It translates to CAWSRRMAGANVLTF.